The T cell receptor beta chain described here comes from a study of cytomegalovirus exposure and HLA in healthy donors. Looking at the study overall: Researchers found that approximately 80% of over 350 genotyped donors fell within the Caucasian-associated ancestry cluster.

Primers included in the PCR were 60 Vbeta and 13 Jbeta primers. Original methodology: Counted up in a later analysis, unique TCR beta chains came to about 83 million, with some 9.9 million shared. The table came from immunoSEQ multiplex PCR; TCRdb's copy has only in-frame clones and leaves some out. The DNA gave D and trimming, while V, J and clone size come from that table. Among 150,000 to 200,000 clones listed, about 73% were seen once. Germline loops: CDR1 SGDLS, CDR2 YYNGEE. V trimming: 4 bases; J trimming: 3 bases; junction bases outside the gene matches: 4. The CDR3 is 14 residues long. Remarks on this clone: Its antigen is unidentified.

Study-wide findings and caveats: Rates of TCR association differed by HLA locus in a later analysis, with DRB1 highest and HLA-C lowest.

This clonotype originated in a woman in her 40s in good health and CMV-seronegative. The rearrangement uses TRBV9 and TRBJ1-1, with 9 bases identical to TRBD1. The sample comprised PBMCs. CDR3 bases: TGTGCCAGCAGCTTACGGACAGGGGACACTGAAGCTTTCTTT. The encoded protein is CASSLRTGDTEAFF.